Listed here are 2 T cell receptor beta chains from one sample, sequenced in a study of CD4 T cells in relation to SARS-CoV-2 and coronaviruses. What these receptors recognize is not known. This table comes from immunoSEQ multiplex PCR, and its TCRdb copy is limited to in-frame clones, with some not included. The sample holds just over 35,000 clones, around 77% seen once. The source material was memory CD4+ T cells from PBMCs, cultured in vitro. Source of these receptors: an adult with COVID-19.

The chain carries TRBV7-2 and TRBJ2-1; D not certain. This CDR3 comprises 15 residues. V was cut by 5 bases and J by 0 bases, with 11 bases left in between. In germline, CDR1 is SGHTA, CDR2 FQGNSA. In DNA form, the CDR3 reads TGTGCCAGCAGCCAGGAACAATACTCCTACAATGAGCAGTTCTTC. Encoded protein: CASSQEQYSYNEQFF. Full variable domain (rest looked up from reference TRBV7-2 and TRBJ2-1): GAGVSQSPSNKVTEKGKDVELRCDPISGHTALYWYRQSLGQGLEFLIYFQGNSAPDKSGLPSDRFSAERTGGSVSTLTIQRTQQEDSAVYLCASSQEQYSYNEQFFGPGTRLTVL.

A single count supports this clone. V usage is TRBV9 and J usage is TRBJ2-2; D is possibly TRBD2 (6 bases). Trimming removed 3 bases at V and 5 bases at J, with 11 bases between. From germline, CDR1 is SGDLS and CDR2 YYNGEE. The CDR3 has 14 residues. The CDR3 bases are TGTGCCAGCAGCGGTAGCGGATTTACCGGGGAGCTGTTTTTT. Translating gives CASSGSGFTGELFF.